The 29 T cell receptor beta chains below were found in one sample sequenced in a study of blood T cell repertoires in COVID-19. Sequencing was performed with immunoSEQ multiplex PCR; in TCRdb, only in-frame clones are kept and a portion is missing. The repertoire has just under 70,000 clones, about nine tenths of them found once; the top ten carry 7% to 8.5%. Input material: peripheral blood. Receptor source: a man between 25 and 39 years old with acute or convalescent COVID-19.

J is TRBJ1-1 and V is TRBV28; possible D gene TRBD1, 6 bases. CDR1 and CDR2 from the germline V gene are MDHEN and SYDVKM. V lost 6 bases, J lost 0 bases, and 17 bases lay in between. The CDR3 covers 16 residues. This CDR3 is CASSSTTGLLNTEAFF. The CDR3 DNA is TGTGCCAGCAGCTCCACCACAGGGTTGCTGAACACTGAAGCTTTCTTT.

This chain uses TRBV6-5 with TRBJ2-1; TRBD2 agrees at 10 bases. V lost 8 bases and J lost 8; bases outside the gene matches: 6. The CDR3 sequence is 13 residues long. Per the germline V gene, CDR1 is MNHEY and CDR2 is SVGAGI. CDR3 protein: CASGSSGSHEQFF. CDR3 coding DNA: TGTGCCAGCGGATCTAGCGGGAGCCATGAGCAGTTCTTC.

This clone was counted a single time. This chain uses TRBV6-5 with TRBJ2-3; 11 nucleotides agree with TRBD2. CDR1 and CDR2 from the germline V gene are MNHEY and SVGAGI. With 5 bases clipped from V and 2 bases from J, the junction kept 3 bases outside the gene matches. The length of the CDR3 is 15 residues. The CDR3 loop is CASSLGLADTDTQYF. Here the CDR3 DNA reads TGTGCCAGCAGTCTGGGACTAGCGGACACAGATACGCAGTATTTT.

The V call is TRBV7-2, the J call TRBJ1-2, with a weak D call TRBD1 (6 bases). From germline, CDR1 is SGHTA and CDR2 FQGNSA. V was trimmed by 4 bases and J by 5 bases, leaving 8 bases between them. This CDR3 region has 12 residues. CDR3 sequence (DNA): TGTGCCAGCAGCTCCCAGGGGTATGGCTACACCTTC. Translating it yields CASSSQGYGYTF.

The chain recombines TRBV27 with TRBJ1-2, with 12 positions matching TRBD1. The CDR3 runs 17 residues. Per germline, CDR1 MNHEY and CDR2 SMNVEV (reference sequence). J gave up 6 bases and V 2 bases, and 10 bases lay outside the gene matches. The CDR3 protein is CASSLTPGTGGVDGYTF. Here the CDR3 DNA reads TGTGCCAGCAGTTTAACTCCCGGGACAGGGGGCGTAGATGGCTACACCTTC.

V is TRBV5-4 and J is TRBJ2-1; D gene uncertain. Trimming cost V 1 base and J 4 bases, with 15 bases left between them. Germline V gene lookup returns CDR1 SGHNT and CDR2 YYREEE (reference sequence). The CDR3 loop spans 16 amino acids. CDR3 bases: TGTGCCAGCAGCTTGAATGCCTACCCTTTTTACAATGAGCAGTTCTTC. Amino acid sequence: CASSLNAYPFYNEQFF.

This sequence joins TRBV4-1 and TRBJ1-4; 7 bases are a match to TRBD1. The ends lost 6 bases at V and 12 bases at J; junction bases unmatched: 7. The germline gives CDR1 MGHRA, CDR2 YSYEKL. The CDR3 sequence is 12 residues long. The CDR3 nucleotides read TGCGCCAGCAGGCACCGACAGGGAGAACTGTTTTTT. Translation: CASRHRQGELFF.

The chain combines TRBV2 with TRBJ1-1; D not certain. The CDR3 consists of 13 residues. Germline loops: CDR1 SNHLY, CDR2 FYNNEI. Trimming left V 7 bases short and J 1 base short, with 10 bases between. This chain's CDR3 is CASTLTENTEAFF. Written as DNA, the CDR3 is TGTGCCAGCACTCTGACTGAGAACACTGAAGCTTTCTTT.

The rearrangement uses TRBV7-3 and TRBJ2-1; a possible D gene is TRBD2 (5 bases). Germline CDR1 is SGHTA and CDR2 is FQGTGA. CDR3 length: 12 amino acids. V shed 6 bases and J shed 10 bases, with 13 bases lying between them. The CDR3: CASSGPGGEQFF. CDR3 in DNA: TGTGCCAGCAGTGGACCCGGCGGGGAGCAGTTCTTC.

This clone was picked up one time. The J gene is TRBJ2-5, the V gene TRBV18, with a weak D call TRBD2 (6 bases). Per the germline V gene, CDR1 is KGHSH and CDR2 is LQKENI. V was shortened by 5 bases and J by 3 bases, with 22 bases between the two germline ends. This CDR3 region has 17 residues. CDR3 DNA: TGTGCCAGCTCATCCTACACTCTGGCGGGATCGGAAGAGACCCAGTACTTC. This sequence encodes CASSSYTLAGSEETQYF.

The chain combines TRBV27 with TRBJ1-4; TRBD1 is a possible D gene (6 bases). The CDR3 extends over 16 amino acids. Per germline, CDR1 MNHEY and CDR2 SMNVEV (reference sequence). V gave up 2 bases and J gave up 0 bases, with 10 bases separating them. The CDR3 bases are TGTGCCAGCAGTTTAGCAGGGGCAGCAACTAATGAAAAACTGTTTTTT. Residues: CASSLAGAATNEKLFF.

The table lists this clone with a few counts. The CDR3 nucleotides are TGTGCCACCAGTCGGACTAGCGACTACAATGAGCAGTTCTTC. Protein product: CATSRTSDYNEQFF. V and J are TRBV24-1 and TRBJ2-1, with 9 bases matching TRBD2. Germline trimming cut 6 bases from V and 3 bases from J; bases unmatched to any gene: 2. Germline V gives CDR1 KGHDR, CDR2 SFDVKD. The CDR3 is made up of 14 amino acids.

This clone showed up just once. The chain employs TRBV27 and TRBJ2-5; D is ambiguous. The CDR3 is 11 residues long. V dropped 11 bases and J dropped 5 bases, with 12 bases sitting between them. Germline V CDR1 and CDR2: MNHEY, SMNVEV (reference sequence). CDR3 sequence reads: CASNQRETQYF. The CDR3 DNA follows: TGTGCCTCAAACCAGAGGGAGACCCAGTACTTC.

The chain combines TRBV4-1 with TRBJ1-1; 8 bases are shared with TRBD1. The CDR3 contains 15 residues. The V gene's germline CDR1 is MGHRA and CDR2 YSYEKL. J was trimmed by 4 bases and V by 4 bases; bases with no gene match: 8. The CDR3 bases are TGCGCCAGCAGCCGGACAGGGAAGGGGAGCACTGAAGCTTTCTTT. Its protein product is CASSRTGKGSTEAFF.

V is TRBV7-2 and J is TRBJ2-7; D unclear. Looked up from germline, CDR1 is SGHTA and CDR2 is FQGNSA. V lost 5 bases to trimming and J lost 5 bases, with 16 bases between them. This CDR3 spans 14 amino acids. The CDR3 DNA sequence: TGTGCCAGCAGCCTATTCGCTGCTAGTGACGAGCAGTACTTC. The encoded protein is CASSLFAASDEQYF.

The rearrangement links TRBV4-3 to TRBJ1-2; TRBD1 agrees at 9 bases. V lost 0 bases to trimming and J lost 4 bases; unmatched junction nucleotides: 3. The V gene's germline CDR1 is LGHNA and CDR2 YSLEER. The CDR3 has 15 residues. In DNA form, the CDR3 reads TGCGCCAGCAGCCAAGATTGGACAGGGGCCTATGGCTACACCTTC. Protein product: CASSQDWTGAYGYTF.

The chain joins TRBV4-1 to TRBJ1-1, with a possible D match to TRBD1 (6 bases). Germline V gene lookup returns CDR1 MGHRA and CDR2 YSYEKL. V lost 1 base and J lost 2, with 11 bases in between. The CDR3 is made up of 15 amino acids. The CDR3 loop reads CASSQVRGGNTEAFF. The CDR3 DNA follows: TGCGCCAGCAGCCAAGTTAGAGGGGGTAACACTGAAGCTTTCTTT.

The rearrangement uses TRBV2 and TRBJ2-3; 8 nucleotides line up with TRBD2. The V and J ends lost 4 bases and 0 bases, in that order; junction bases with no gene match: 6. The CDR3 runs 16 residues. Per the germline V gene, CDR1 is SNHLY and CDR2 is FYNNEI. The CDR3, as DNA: TGTGCCAGCAGTGTGTTAGCGGGAAGTAGCACAGATACGCAGTATTTT. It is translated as CASSVLAGSSTDTQYF.

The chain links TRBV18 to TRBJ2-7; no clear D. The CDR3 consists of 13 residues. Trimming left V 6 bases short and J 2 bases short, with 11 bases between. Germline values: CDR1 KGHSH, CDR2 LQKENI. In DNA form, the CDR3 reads TGTGCCAGCTCCCTATCTGTTCCCTACGAGCAGTACTTC. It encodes CASSLSVPYEQYF. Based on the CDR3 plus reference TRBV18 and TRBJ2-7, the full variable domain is NAGVMQNPRHLVRRRGQEARLRCSPMKGHSHVYWYRQLPEEGLKFMVYLQKENIIDESGMPKERFSAEFPKEGPSILRIQQVVRGDSAAYFCASSLSVPYEQYFGPGTRLTVT.

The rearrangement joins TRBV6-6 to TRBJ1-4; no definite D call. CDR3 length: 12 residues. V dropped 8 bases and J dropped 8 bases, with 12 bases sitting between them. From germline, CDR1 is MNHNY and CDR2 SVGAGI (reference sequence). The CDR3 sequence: CASGSTREKLFF. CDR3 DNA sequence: TGTGCCAGCGGCTCGACGAGGGAAAAACTGTTTTTT.

The CDR3 DNA reads TGTGCCAGTAGGCCAGGACACGGAGATCAGCCCCAGCATTTT. It codes for CASRPGHGDQPQHF. V is TRBV19 and J is TRBJ1-5, with D perhaps matching TRBD1 (5 bases). Germline CDR1 reads LNHDA; CDR2 reads SQIVND (reference sequence). The CDR3 has 14 residues. Trimming took off 6 bases at V and 5 bases at J, with 14 bases between the two ends.

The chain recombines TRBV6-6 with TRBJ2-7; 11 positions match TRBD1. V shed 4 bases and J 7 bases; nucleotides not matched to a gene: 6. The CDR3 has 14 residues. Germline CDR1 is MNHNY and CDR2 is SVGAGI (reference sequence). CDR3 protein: CASSLGTGGGEQYF. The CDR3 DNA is TGTGCCAGCAGTTTGGGGACAGGGGGAGGTGAGCAGTACTTC.

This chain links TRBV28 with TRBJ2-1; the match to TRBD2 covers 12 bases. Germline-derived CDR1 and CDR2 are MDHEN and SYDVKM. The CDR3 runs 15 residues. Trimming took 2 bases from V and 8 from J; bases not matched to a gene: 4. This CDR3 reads CASSLVTSGRHEQFF. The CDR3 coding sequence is TGTGCCAGCAGTTTAGTGACTAGCGGGAGACATGAGCAGTTCTTC.

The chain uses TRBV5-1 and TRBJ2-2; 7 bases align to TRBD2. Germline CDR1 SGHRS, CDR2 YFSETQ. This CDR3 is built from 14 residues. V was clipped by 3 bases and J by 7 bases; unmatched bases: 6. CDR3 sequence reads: CASSWNAGVGELFF. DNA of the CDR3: TGCGCCAGCAGCTGGAATGCGGGAGTCGGGGAGCTGTTTTTT.

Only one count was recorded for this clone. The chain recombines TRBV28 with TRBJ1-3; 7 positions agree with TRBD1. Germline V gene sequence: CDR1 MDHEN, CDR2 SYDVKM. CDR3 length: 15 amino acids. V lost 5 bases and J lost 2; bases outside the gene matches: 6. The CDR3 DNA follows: TGTGCCAGCAGTATAACCGGGACAGCTGGAAACACCATATATTTT. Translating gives CASSITGTAGNTIYF.

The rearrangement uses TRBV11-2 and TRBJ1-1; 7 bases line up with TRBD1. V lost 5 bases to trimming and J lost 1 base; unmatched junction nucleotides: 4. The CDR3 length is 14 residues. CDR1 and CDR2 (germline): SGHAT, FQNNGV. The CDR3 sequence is CASSQGQPNTEAFF. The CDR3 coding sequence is TGTGCCAGCAGCCAGGGACAGCCGAACACTGAAGCTTTCTTT.

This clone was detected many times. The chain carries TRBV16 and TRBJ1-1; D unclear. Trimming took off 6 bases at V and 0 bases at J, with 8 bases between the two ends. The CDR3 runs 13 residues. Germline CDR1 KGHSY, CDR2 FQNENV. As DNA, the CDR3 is TGTGCCAGCAGTCGATCGGTGAACACTGAAGCTTTCTTT. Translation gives CASSRSVNTEAFF.

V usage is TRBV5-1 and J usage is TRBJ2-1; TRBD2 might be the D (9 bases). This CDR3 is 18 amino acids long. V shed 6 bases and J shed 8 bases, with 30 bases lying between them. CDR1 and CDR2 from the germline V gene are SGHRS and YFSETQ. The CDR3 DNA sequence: TGCGCCAGCACTATCGAGGGACAGGCCGGGACTAGCAGTTATGAGCAGTTCTTC. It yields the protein CASTIEGQAGTSSYEQFF.

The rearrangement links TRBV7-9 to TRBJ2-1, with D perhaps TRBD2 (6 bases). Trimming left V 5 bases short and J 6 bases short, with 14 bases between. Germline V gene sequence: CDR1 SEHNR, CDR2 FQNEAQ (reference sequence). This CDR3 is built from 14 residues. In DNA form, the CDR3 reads TGTGCCAGCAGCGTGGCGGCGGGAACCAATGAGCAGTTCTTC. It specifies CASSVAAGTNEQFF.